This TCR beta chain was obtained from a study of identical twins. CDR1 and CDR2 from the germline V gene are MNHEY and SMNVEV (reference sequence). The CDR3 runs to 15 residues. V lost 6 bases, J lost 4 bases, and 16 bases lay in between. TCRdb processed the 5' RACE reads anew with MiXCR; each CDR3 protein has one entry. The top ten hold around 0.3% of the sample, which has more than 1.5 million distinct CDR3 sequences, roughly a third seen once. This TCR derives from a newborn girl in good health. Specimen: cord blood. This sequence joins TRBV27 and TRBJ1-3; weak D call: TRBD1 (5 bases). Here the CDR3 DNA reads TGTGCCAGCAGACCCACCGGGACCTCAGGAAACACCATATATTTT. Translation gives CASRPTGTSGNTIYF.